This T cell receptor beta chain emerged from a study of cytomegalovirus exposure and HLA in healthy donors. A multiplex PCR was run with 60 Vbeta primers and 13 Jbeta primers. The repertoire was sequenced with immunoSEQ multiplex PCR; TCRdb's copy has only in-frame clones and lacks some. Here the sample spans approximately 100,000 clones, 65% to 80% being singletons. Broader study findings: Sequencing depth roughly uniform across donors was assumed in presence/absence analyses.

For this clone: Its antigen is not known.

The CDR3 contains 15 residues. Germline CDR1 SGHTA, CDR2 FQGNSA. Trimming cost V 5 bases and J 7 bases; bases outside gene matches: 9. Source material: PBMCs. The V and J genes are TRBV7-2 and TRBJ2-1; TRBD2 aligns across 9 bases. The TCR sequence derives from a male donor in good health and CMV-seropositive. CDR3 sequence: CASSPLAGNGNEQFF. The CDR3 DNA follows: TGTGCCAGCAGCCCTCTAGCGGGGAACGGGAATGAGCAGTTCTTC.